This TCR beta chain emerged from a study of blood T cells in healthy people across ages. A sample-barcoded 5' primer and a J-beta primer mix were used in a second PCR of roughly 6 to 12 cycles. TCRdb re-analysed the 5' RACE reads in MiXCR, keeping a single row per CDR3 protein. This table has around 1,000,000 distinct CDR3 sequences, less than 25% appearing once. Looked up from germline, CDR1 is MNHEY and CDR2 is SVGEGT. V lost 4 bases to trimming and J lost 4 bases, with 9 bases between them. The CDR3 totals 13 residues. These data were also reused for a study on T cells of mothers and their children.

The source material was blood. This TCR was sampled from a girl aged 2 to 9 in good health. The gene calls are TRBV6-2 or TRBV6-3 and TRBJ2-3; D is unclear. The CDR3, as DNA: TGTGCCAGCAGTTCCTGGCCTGCAGATACGCAGTATTTT. Amino acid sequence: CASSSWPADTQYF.